This TCR beta chain was recorded in a study of T cell repertoires in cytomegalovirus infection. Across the study: Recently described HLA-C-restricted plus well-studied HLA-B-restricted CMV epitopes were used. Matching HLA type and CMV infection were both indicated by public TCR beta signatures. Broader study findings: Frequencies of public TCR beta families were cumulated, and this identified carriers of CMV plus the relevant HLA.

TCRdb reprocessed the reads with MiXCR, giving one entry per CDR3 protein. The sample carries about a million distinct CDR3 sequences, around 30% recorded once. A remark on this clonotype: Antigen unknown.

Germline V gene lookup returns CDR1 SNHLY and CDR2 FYNNEI. The CDR3 is made up of 13 amino acids. With 8 bases removed from V and 4 bases from J, the gap between germline ends came to 11 bases. The chain couples TRBV2 to TRBJ2-2; no clear D. Sample: cultured CD8+ T cells from PBMCs, taken from culture after CMV antigen stimulation. The receptor was derived from a human donor in good health (CMV status not recorded). Some clones in this sample may be carry-over from other donors' samples. The DNA of the CDR3 is TGTGCCAGCGCGATAGCCAGCACCGGGGAGCTGTTTTTT. It specifies CASAIASTGELFF.